This TCR beta chain was documented in a study of T cells after yellow fever vaccination. At the level of the study: The SMART-Seq v4 Ultra Low Input method served to prepare the low-cell-number fractions. Study-wide findings and caveats: After the booster, over 95% of CD4 and 75% to 90% of CD8 primary-response clones were re-detected.

This clonotype was recorded many times. What it binds is unknown. Universal primer sites and UMIs were introduced during 5'RACE template-switching synthesis of TCR cDNA. TCRdb ran MiXCR on the 5' RACE reads and lists one entry per CDR3 protein. The data hold a few hundred thousand distinct CDR3 sequences, with around 5.3% observed a single time. The CDR3 has 15 amino acids. Germline V gene sequence: CDR1 SEHNR, CDR2 FQNEAQ (reference sequence). J was trimmed by 3 bases and V by 5 bases; bases with no gene match: 4. Sequences were derived from CD4+ T cells sorted from PBMCs, sampled on the day of the yellow fever booster vaccination. The J gene is TRBJ2-4, the V gene TRBV7-9, with 10 bases lining up with TRBD1. The receptor was derived from a man between 18 and 35 years old who received the YFV17D yellow fever vaccine. CDR3: CASSATGGGKNIQYF. In DNA, the CDR3 is TGTGCCAGCAGCGCGACAGGGGGCGGCAAAAACATTCAGTACTTC.